This T cell receptor (beta chain) stems from a study of cytomegalovirus exposure and HLA in healthy donors (dated by TCRdb to the late 2010s). For the wider study: According to a later analysis, the 100 to 150 validation repertoires were produced on the same platform as the roughly 600 repertoires of the first cohort. A separate validation cohort of some 130 different subjects was used in addition to the roughly 640-subject first cohort. The study aimed to test whether signatures of past pathogen exposure could be identified by cataloging public T cell receptors. High-throughput TCR immunosequencing, statistical association of individual TCRs with disease status, and machine learning were combined to predict cytomegalovirus infection status. What the research found in general, with its limitations: In both the original and validation cohorts, the classifier was reported to diagnose cytomegalovirus status with high specificity and sensitivity. It was suggested by the authors that the approach could potentially be generalized to other disease states and immunological phenotypes. The study gave a list of roughly 150 TCR beta chains associated with cytomegalovirus. A later analysis had no HLA typing for the validation cohort, so co-occurrence there was scored across all 130 or so repertoires. In vitro tests confirmed that a few of the cytomegalovirus-associated TCR beta chains recognize cytomegalovirus antigens. Most TCR sequences were seen in very few donors, while some public TCRs were found in many individuals. Subsequent analysis determined that TCRs grouped into clusters in the first cohort also showed a tendency toward co-occurrence across the 120 validation repertoires, and approximately 93% of cluster scores exceeded 0.

Library preparation employed the immunoSEQ multiplex PCR assay. In the authors' own workflow: To diagnose cytomegalovirus status from the catalog of TCR beta chain sequences, a statistical classification framework was built. TCRdb's version of the immuneACCESS table is confined to in-frame rearrangements and falls short of the full clone set. An unresolved V gene accounts for under half of the shortfall where checked; the remainder is of unknown origin. The D gene and trimming were derived from the DNA, and the V and J assignments and clone size from that table. This sample lists tens of thousands of clones; nearly 98% were detected once. About 1.5% of the sample is held by the ten biggest clonotypes. On this clone: The antigen it binds to is not known. The sample holds no much larger clone one base away, and base qualities are not on file.

Donors formed part of the validation cohort, which comprised 120 subjects and was distinct from the first cohort of 550 to 850 subjects. CDR1 and CDR2 (MGHDK, SYGVNS) derive from the germline V gene. The CDR3 runs 14 amino acids, cysteine and phenylalanine included. Of the read, only the CDR3 DNA is kept; its 42 bases are in frame from base 1. V trim: 3 bases; J trim: 5 bases; unmatched bases: 5. This TCR derives from a woman aged 18-29 years in good health and CMV-seropositive. This sequence uses TRBV25-1 and TRBJ2-7; TRBD1 lines up with 9 middle nucleotides. Material: PBMCs. The CDR3 sequence is CASSEGDRDHEQYF. The nucleotides read TGTGCCAGCAGTGAGGGGGACAGGGACCACGAGCAGTACTTC.